This TCR beta chain derives from a study of blood T cell repertoires in COVID-19. The data were produced by immunoSEQ multiplex PCR, yet TCRdb's version contains in-frame clones alone and is incomplete. Here the sample spans a few hundred thousand clones, roughly nine tenths being singletons. In Cohort 3, a recovered donor had either two negative PCRs, clearance, or symptom resolution. Sequencing was performed on PBMCs or T cells enriched from blood (not recorded which). The sequence was collected from a man younger than 30 who had recovered from COVID-19.

The CDR3 sequence is CATTPQFTGGLLPYEQYF. The CDR3 nucleotides read TGTGCCACCACTCCCCAATTTACGGGGGGCCTCCTTCCCTACGAGCAGTACTTC. This chain uses TRBV24-1 with TRBJ2-7; TRBD2 might be the D (7 bases). This CDR3 region has 18 residues. Trimming removed 8 bases at V and 2 bases at J, with 27 bases between. Germline values: CDR1 KGHDR, CDR2 SFDVKD.